The text below deals with one T cell receptor beta chain. The same CDR3 also results from other DNA sequences found in this sample. It was CD45RO-negative cells, positively selected for CCR7, that made up naive CD8 cells, with terminally differentiated effector memory CD45RA+ cells excluded. Clones were sequenced by immunoSEQ multiplex PCR, and TCRdb holds only the in-frame ones, with some missing. The table lists approximately 1.9 million clones, over 85% of them singletons. The data originate from a study of shared clonotypes between healthy human individuals. The V end was cut by 0 bases, the J end by 5 bases, with 8 bases between. CDR1 is LGHNA, CDR2 YSLEER, per germline. The CDR3 spans 13 residues.

Sequencing was done on a sample of naive CD8+ T cells from PBMCs. The chain uses TRBV4-3 and TRBJ2-7; D might be TRBD2 (6 bases). This TCR was recovered from a man between 18 and 35 years old in good health. Some clones in this sample may be carry-over from other donors' samples. CDR3: CASSQDRGNEQYF. As DNA, the CDR3 is TGCGCCAGCAGCCAAGATCGCGGGAACGAGCAGTACTTC.